This entry concerns a single TCR beta chain. It has no known antigen specificity. Per-base qualities were not stored, and no clone one base away is much larger. V loses 4 bases at its end and J loses 2 bases; junction bases beyond the gene matches: 6. CDR1 is given as LNHDA and CDR2 as SQIVND, both from the germline V gene (reference sequence). Reading from cysteine to phenylalanine, the CDR3 counts 15 amino acids. Just the 45-base CDR3 DNA is kept, in frame starting at base 1. This sample is drawn from a study of glioma-infiltrating T cells after dendritic cell vaccination (dated by TCRdb to about 2016). Background on the whole study: The cohort included roughly 15 glioblastoma patients drawn from Phase I and II dendritic cell vaccination trials, of whom 9 were newly diagnosed and 6 had recurrent disease. Between 2003 and 2012, the patients were given dendritic cell vaccination pulsed with autologous tumor lysate. Each patient got three intradermal injections of the dendritic cell vaccine, spaced at biweekly intervals, in the arm below the axilla. The vaccine consisted of monocyte-derived dendritic cells cultured less than 9 days with IL-4 and GM-CSF, then pulsed overnight with autologous tumor lysate. In glioblastoma patients vaccinated with dendritic cells, deep sequencing of TCR beta CDR3 regions served to measure the amount of tumor-infiltrating lymphocytes and to compare repertoires between tumor and blood. TCR sequencing metrics, including TIL content and tumor-blood repertoire overlap, were correlated with survival after dendritic cell vaccination. General findings and caveats noted by the study authors: The response model built on TCR overlap across three groups was characterized as speculative, with prospective validation still needed. Longer time to progression and overall survival after dendritic cell vaccination were predicted by higher estimated pretreatment TIL content. The cohort was small and heterogeneous, and full blood and tumor sets were available for few patients, with initial-recurrent tumor pairs available for even fewer patients. TCR clonality showed no direct relationship with survival, which suggests that a diverse polyclonal response may matter.

This specimen's time point label, per the study, means: after dendritic cell vaccination, including at tumor progression/relapse. Patients were selected on the basis of adequate residual fresh-frozen tumor tissue and more than two years of available survival data. Although molecular status otherwise differed among the glioblastoma patients, no patient had an isocitrate dehydrogenase mutation. PBMC collection took place before vaccination, two weeks after the third vaccination, and at tumor progression if progression occurred. The Qiagen DNeasy Blood extraction Kit was used for extraction of genomic DNA. Using the immunoSEQ assay, TCRB CDR3 regions were amplified from roughly 1.8 micrograms of genomic DNA, or from all available DNA when less than that was on hand. Multiplex PCR used 60 forward primers for TCR V beta segments and 13 reverse primers for J beta segments. To estimate the number of reads per starting template, synthetic control templates were added to each sample at limiting dilution. Reads of 87 bp were generated by sequencing on the Illumina HiSeq System. Per the source publication's procedure: PCR and sequencing errors were removed by a nearest neighbor algorithm that merged closely related sequences. TCR overlap was measured as the percentage of unique tumor TCR beta sequences that were also present in the peripheral blood of the same patient. Drawn from immuneACCESS, this table holds only the in-frame rearrangements with V and J called that TCRdb kept. Clones are partly lost; checked studies trace under half to an unresolved V gene and leave the rest unexplained. Clone size and the V and J calls come from that table; the DNA yielded D and trimming. The sample table shows roughly 10,000 clones, and roughly 77% are seen once. The ten largest clones represent roughly 39% of the sample.

The TCR was taken from a human donor with glioblastoma. This specimen was blood, taken after dendritic cell vaccination. The V and J genes are TRBV19 and TRBJ1-1; TRBD1 agrees with 8 junctional bases. DNA sequence: TGTGCCAGTAGTAATTACAGGGGGGGCAACACTGAAGCTTTCTTT. Translated, it gives CASSNYRGGNTEAFF.